This T cell receptor (beta chain) was sequenced for a study of blood T cell repertoires in COVID-19. This clone has a single count. The CDR3 has 11 amino acids. Germline V gene data show CDR1 as DFQATT and CDR2 as SNEGSKA (reference sequence). The junction had 4 bases not matched to a gene; V was cut back by 2 bases and J by 11 bases. Sequencing was performed with immunoSEQ multiplex PCR; in TCRdb, only in-frame clones are kept and a portion is missing. The sample consists of fewer than 300,000 clones, 75% to 95% of them appearing once. The material sequenced was PBMCs or T cells enriched from blood (not recorded which). V gene TRBV20-1 combines with J gene TRBJ2-3, with TRBD2 identical over 7 bases. This clonotype was sampled from a woman in her 30s who had recovered from COVID-19. The CDR3 is CSARSLAEQYF. In DNA form, the CDR3 reads TGCAGTGCTAGATCGCTAGCGGAGCAGTATTTT.